Sequencing of this T cell receptor beta chain was carried out in a study of T-cell memory formation after mild COVID-19. Study-wide background: Largely, the TCR clusters proved donor specific. Overall study findings and caveats: Proof of SARS-CoV-2 specificity was absent for the second-wave clones that crested on day 37. The study found balanced CD4/CD8 in clones contracting day 15 to 85 and a CD4+ lean in later expanders.

J was trimmed by 7 bases and V by 1 base; bases with no gene match: 2. CDR1 MNHNY and CDR2 SVGAGI come from the germline V gene (reference sequence). This CDR3 region has 14 residues. 5'RACE with constant-segment primers built TCRalpha and TCRbeta cDNA libraries with UMIs. TCRdb re-analysed the 5' RACE reads in MiXCR, keeping a single row per CDR3 protein. The repertoire holds approximately 300,000 distinct CDR3 sequences, with 15% to 20% as singletons. This clonotype was counted many times. The antigen remains unidentified. The clonotype originates from a man aged 18 to 30 who had mild COVID-19 (a few samples of this study predate the infection). Cell type and time point are not known. Material for sequencing was PBMCs or a T cell subset sorted from them (not recorded which). V is TRBV6-6 and J is TRBJ1-5; 9 bases map to TRBD1. The CDR3 DNA is TGTGCCAGCAGTTACTGGGACAGGGCGCAGCCCCAGCATTTT. As protein: CASSYWDRAQPQHF.